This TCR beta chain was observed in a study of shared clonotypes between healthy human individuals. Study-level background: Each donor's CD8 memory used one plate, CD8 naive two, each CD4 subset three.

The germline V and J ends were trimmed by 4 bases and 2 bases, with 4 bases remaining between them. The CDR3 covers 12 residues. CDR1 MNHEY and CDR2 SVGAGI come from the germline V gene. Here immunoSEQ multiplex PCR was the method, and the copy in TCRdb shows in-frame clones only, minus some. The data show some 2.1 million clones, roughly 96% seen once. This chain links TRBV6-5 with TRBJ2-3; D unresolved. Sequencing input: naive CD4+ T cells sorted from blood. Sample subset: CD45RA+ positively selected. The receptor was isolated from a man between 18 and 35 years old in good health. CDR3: CASSSLTDTQYF. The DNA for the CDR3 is TGTGCCAGCAGTTCCCTCACAGATACGCAGTATTTT.